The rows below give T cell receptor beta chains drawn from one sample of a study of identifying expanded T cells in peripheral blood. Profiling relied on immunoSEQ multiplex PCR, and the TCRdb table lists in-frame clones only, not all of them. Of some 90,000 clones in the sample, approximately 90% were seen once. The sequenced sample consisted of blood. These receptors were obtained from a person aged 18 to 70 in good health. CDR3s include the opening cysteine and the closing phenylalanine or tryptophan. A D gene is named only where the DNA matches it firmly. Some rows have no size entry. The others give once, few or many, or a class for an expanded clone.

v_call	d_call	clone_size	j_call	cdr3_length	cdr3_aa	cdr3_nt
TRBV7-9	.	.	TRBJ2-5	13	CASSLASLETQYF	TGTGCCAGCAGCTTAGCCTCGCTGGAGACCCAGTACTTC
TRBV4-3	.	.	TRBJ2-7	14	CASSQATGKYEQYF	TGCGCCAGCAGCCAAGCGACAGGAAAGTACGAGCAGTACTTC
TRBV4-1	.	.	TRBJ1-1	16	CASSQVLWTMNTEAFF	TGCGCCAGCAGCCAAGTTCTATGGACCATGAACACTGAAGCTTTCTTT
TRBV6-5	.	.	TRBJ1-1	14	CASSYRWSNTEAFF	TGTGCCAGCAGCTACAGGTGGTCGAACACTGAAGCTTTCTTT
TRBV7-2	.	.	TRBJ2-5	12	CASSLGTETQYF	TGTGCCAGCAGCTTAGGGACGGAGACCCAGTACTTC
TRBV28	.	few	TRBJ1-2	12	CASRSGGPSYTF	TGTGCCAGCAGATCCGGGGGCCCGAGCTACACCTTC
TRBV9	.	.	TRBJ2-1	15	CASNVGVSSYNEQFF	TGTGCCAGCAACGTTGGGGTGAGCTCCTACAATGAGCAGTTCTTC
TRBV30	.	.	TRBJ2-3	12	CAWSVSTDTQYF	TGTGCCTGGAGTGTTAGTACAGATACGCAGTATTTT
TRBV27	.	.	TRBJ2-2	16	CASSFGRAANTGELFF	TGTGCCAGCAGTTTCGGAAGGGCCGCGAACACCGGGGAGCTGTTTTTT
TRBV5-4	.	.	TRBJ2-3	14	CASSSEYDRDTQYF	TGTGCCAGCAGCTCGGAATACGATAGGGATACGCAGTATTTT
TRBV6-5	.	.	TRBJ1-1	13	CASTSTKNTEAFF	TGTGCCAGCACCTCGACTAAAAACACTGAAGCTTTCTTT
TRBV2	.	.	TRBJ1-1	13	CASSEAKFTEAFF	TGTGCCAGCAGTGAAGCGAAGTTCACTGAAGCTTTCTTT
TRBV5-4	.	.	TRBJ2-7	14	CASSLRSQGYEQYF	TGTGCCAGCAGCTTGCGTTCCCAAGGCTACGAGCAGTACTTC
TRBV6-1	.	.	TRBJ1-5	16	CASSGRTTNSNQPQHF	TGTGCCAGCAGTGGGAGGACAACTAATAGCAATCAGCCCCAGCATTTT
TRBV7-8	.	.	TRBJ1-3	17	CASSLARAQYSGNTIYF	TGTGCCAGCAGCTTGGCTAGGGCCCAATACTCTGGAAACACCATATATTTT
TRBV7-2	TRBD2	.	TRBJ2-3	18	CASSPQAAGGRRTDTQYF	TGTGCCAGCAGCCCGCAGGCTGCGGGGGGCAGGAGGACAGATACGCAGTATTTT
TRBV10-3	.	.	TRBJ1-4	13	CAIKAATNEKLFF	TGTGCCATCAAGGCCGCAACTAATGAAAAACTGTTTTTT
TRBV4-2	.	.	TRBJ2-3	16	CASSPWGRVGTDTQYF	TGTGCCAGCAGCCCGTGGGGGCGGGTGGGCACAGATACGCAGTATTTT
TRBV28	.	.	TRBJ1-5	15	CASNPPPGGYQPQHF	TGTGCCAGCAACCCCCCCCCGGGGGGCTATCAGCCCCAGCATTTT
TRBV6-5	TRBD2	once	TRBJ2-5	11	CASRHGTMTYF	TGTGCCAGCAGACACGGGACTATGACCTACTTC
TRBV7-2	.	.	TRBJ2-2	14	CASSLDRGTGELFF	TGTGCCAGCAGCTTAGATAGGGGAACCGGGGAGCTGTTTTTT
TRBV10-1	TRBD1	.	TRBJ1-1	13	CASLRDRVTEAFF	TGCGCCAGCTTGAGGGACAGGGTCACTGAAGCTTTCTTT
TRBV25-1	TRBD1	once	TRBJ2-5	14	CASSGWTGTETQYF	TGTGCCAGCAGTGGTTGGACAGGGACAGAGACCCAGTACTTC
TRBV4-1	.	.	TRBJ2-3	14	CASSQDGRTDTQYF	TGCGCCAGCAGCCAAGACGGCAGGACAGATACGCAGTATTTT
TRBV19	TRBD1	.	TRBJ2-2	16	CASSSTGTEGAGELFF	TGTGCCAGTAGCTCCACCGGGACAGAAGGCGCCGGGGAGCTGTTTTTT
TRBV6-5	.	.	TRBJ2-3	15	CASSYGGSSTDTQYF	TGTGCCAGCAGTTACGGCGGGTCTAGCACAGATACGCAGTATTTT
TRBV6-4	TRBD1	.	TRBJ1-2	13	CASSENRGLGYTF	TGTGCCAGCAGTGAGAACAGGGGGCTTGGCTACACCTTC
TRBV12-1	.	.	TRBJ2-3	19	CASSGRVGRAEPSTDTQYF	TGTGCCAGCAGTGGTCGGGTGGGCCGGGCCGAACCCAGCACAGATACGCAGTATTTT
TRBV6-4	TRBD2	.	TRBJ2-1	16	CASSVVSSGGSNEQFF	TGTGCCAGCAGCGTGGTTTCTAGCGGGGGGTCCAATGAGCAGTTCTTC
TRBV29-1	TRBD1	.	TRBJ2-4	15	CSVSTTTGVRGIQYF	TGCAGCGTTTCGACTACTACAGGGGTCCGGGGCATTCAGTACTTC
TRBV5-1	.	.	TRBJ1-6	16	CASSFDGGSYNSPLHF	TGCGCCAGCAGCTTCGACGGGGGCTCCTATAATTCACCCCTCCACTTT
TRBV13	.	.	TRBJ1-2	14	CASSLEVANYGYTF	TGTGCCAGCAGCTTAGAGGTCGCTAACTATGGCTACACCTTC
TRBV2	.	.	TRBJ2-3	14	CASSQGQFTDTQYF	TGTGCCAGCAGCCAAGGACAGTTTACAGATACGCAGTATTTT
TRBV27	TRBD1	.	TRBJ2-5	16	CASSSGIGQGRETQYF	TGTGCCAGCAGTTCGGGGATAGGACAGGGCAGAGAGACCCAGTACTTC
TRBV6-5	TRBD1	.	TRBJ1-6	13	CASSKTGGAFLHF	TGTGCCAGCAGTAAAACAGGGGGAGCCTTCCTCCACTTT
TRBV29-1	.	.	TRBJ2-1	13	CSSWLGDYNEQFF	TGCAGCTCCTGGTTAGGCGACTACAATGAGCAGTTCTTC
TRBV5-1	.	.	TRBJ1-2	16	CASSLMVGRRAGGYTF	TGCGCCAGCAGCTTGATGGTAGGGCGCAGGGCGGGCGGCTACACCTTC
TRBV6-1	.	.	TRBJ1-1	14	CASSEKPLGTEAFF	TGTGCCAGCAGTGAAAAACCTTTGGGGACTGAAGCTTTCTTT
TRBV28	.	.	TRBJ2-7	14	CASSLFGRPHEQYF	TGTGCCAGCAGTTTATTTGGCCGCCCCCACGAGCAGTACTTC
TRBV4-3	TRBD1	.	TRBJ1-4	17	CASSQDLGQAINEKLFF	TGCGCCAGCAGCCAAGATCTGGGACAGGCTATAAATGAAAAACTGTTTTTT
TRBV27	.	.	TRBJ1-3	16	CASSLYRPADGNTIYF	TGTGCCAGCAGTTTATACCGGCCGGCGGACGGAAACACCATATATTTT
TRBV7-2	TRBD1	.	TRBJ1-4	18	CASSPRVLDRGTNEKLFF	TGTGCCAGCAGCCCTCGAGTACTGGACAGGGGAACTAATGAAAAACTGTTTTTT
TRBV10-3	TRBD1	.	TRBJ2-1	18	CAIIYRDRGELIHNEQFF	TGTGCCATCATATACCGGGACAGGGGAGAGCTTATCCACAATGAGCAGTTCTTC